This TCR beta chain was identified during a study of T cell repertoires in cytomegalovirus infection. Study background: CMV infection together with matching HLA type was indicated by public TCR beta signatures. Study-wide findings and caveats: CMV carriers with the relevant HLA were identified by cumulative public TCR beta family frequency. What dominated the ex vivo response were HLA-C-restricted CMV-specific TCR beta clonotypes.

This clonotype appeared a single time. Antigen: not known. Via MiXCR, TCRdb re-called the reads, giving one row per CDR3 protein. The data contain around 630,000 distinct CDR3 sequences, approximately 25% of them singletons. V shed 4 bases, J shed 4 bases, and the junction held 13 bases outside the gene matches. The CDR3 spans 17 residues. The germline V gene encodes CDR1 SEHNR and CDR2 FQNEAQ (reference sequence). The clonotype comes from a human donor in good health (CMV status not recorded). Some clones in this sample may be carry-over from other donors' samples. Sequencing used CD8+ T cells from PBMCs. The chain employs TRBV7-9 and TRBJ2-5, with 9 bases fitting TRBD2. Written as DNA, the CDR3 is TGTGCCAGCAGCTCTACGGTTAGCGGGGGCTCTCGAGAGACCCAGTACTTC. This codes for CASSSTVSGGSRETQYF.